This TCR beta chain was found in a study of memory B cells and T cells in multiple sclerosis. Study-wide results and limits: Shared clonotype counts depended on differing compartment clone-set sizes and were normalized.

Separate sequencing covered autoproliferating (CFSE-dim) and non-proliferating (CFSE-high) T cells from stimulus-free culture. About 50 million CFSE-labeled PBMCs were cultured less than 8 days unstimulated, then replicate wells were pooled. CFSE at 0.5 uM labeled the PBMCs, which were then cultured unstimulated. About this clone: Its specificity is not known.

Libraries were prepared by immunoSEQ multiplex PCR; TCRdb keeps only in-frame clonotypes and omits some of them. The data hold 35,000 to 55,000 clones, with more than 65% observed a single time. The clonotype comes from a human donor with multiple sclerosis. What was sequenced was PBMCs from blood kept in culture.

The chain's CDR3 is CASSADSHRIYEQYF. CDR3 DNA: TGTGCCAGTAGTGCGGACAGTCACCGGATCTACGAGCAGTACTTC. V is TRBV19 and J is TRBJ2-7; weak D call: TRBD1 (6 bases). CDR3 length equals 15 residues. Germline-derived CDR1 and CDR2 are LNHDA and SQIVND (reference sequence). The V end lost 5 bases, the J end lost 3 bases, and 17 bases lay between the germline ends.